A single sample is the source of the 3 T cell receptor beta chains below, sequenced in a study of HIV-infected children after antiretroviral therapy interruption. A 3' RACE protocol on RNA, with unique molecular identifiers, produced the TCR library. TCRdb re-analysed the 3' RACE reads in MiXCR, keeping a single row per CDR3 protein. The data contain more than 85,000 distinct CDR3 sequences, less than 7% of them singletons. Treatment described: PENTA 11 planned treatment interruption arm or continuous ART arm. The input for sequencing was CD45RA+ CD4+ T cells from PBMCs, pooled from several time points, taken from a donor given antiretroviral therapy, either interrupted or continuous. Subset meaning: naive CD4+ CD45RA+ CD45RO- T cells. The receptor source for this set is a pool of human donors with HIV.

The chain carries TRBV5-6 and TRBJ2-5; TRBD2 matches 7 bases. Germline lookup yields CDR1 SGHDT and CDR2 YYEEEE. This CDR3 spans 14 amino acids. V trimming: 5 bases; J trimming: 3 bases; junction bases outside the gene matches: 7. Here the CDR3 reads CASRQEGGEETQYF. Here the CDR3 DNA reads TGTGCCAGCAGACAGGAGGGAGGGGAAGAGACCCAGTACTTC.

This clonotype was seen many times. The V gene is TRBV29-1, the J gene TRBJ1-1; D unresolved. Trimming took 4 bases from V and 0 from J, leaving 6 bases between them. The germline V gene has CDR1 SQVTM and CDR2 ANQGSEA. The CDR3 is made up of 12 amino acids. CDR3 bases: TGCAGCGTTGGGTATATGAACACTGAAGCTTTCTTT. Translation: CSVGYMNTEAFF.

As for this clonotype: Possible read error: a much larger clone is one base away. CDR3 residues: CASSPPPTGVREQYF. For the CDR3, the DNA is TGTGCCAGCTCACCACCGCCGACAGGGGTCCGCGAGCAGTACTTC. The rearrangement joins TRBV18 to TRBJ2-7; 8 bases align to TRBD1. The CDR3 extends over 15 amino acids. Per the germline V gene, CDR1 is KGHSH and CDR2 is LQKENI. The trim removed 0 bases at V and 6 bases at J, leaving 7 bases unmatched.